This note documents a single TCR beta chain sequence. Antigen: not known. The data are from a study of sequential checkpoint blockade in melanoma. In the study overall: Arm A got nivolumab then ipilimumab; arm B the reverse, 1:1. TCRβ was sequenced from DNA of 90 to 95 pretreatment tumors.

General study findings and limits: Clinical benefit was about 30 times likelier when tumor T-cell fraction and clonality increased. For nivolumab-first patients, baseline tumor clonality was associated with response.

This sample's treatment: randomized to nivolumab then ipilimumab (arm A) or the reverse (arm B). The method was immunoSEQ multiplex PCR; TCRdb's version includes in-frame clones alone and lacks a portion of them. Of about a thousand clones detected, approximately 22% appear once; the ten largest clones hold 13%. Trimming took off 5 bases at V and 8 bases at J, with 15 bases between the two ends. The V gene's germline CDR1 is LNHDA and CDR2 SQIVND (reference sequence). CDR3 length equals 14 residues. This receptor was taken from a human donor with melanoma. This chain joins TRBV19 and TRBJ1-4; a weak D match, TRBD1 (5 bases). The sequencing here drew on tumor tissue (inferred from file names), taken from a patient given nivolumab and ipilimumab in sequence. CDR3 in DNA: TGTGCCAGTAGTTCAGTGGGGGGATCCGAAAAACTGTTTTTT. Protein sequence: CASSSVGGSEKLFF.